These 25 T cell receptor beta chains share one sample of origin, sequenced in a study of blood T cell repertoires in COVID-19. Sequencing was performed with immunoSEQ multiplex PCR; in TCRdb, only in-frame clones are kept and a portion is missing. Among 150,000 to 200,000 clones listed, roughly 78% were seen once. Specimen: peripheral blood. The receptors come from a woman of 80 years or more with active or convalescent COVID-19.

The rearrangement links TRBV5-1 to TRBJ2-7, with D possibly TRBD1 on 5 matching bases. The germline V gene has CDR1 SGHRS and CDR2 YFSETQ. CDR3 length: 16 amino acids. V gave up 0 bases and J gave up 3 bases, with 16 bases separating them. The CDR3 coding sequence is TGCGCCAGCAGCTTGGGGTTAACAGGTTTTGACTACGAGCAGTACTTC. Amino acids: CASSLGLTGFDYEQYF.

V and J are TRBV7-7 and TRBJ2-6; the match to TRBD1 covers 8 bases. The germline CDR1 and CDR2 sequences are SSHAT and FNYEAQ (reference sequence). This CDR3 region has 18 residues. Trimming removed 5 bases from V and 0 bases from J; junction bases left unmatched: 9. CDR3 sequence (DNA): TGTGCCAGCAGCCCGGACAGGGAAGGCTTCTCTGGGGCCAACGTCCTGACTTTC. Translation gives CASSPDREGFSGANVLTF.

This clone was recorded once. The V call is TRBV12-5, the J call TRBJ2-5, with TRBD1 matching 9 bases. The germline V gene encodes CDR1 LGHNT and CDR2 FRNRAP. Unmatched junction bases numbered 14, after V lost 2 bases and J lost 10 bases. The CDR3 is 16 residues long. CDR3 DNA: TGTGCTAGTGGTTTGTACCTCGGGACAGGGCGCGTACTCCAGTACTTC. Amino acid sequence: CASGLYLGTGRVLQYF.

The chain is built from TRBV5-1 and TRBJ2-2; 7 nucleotides align to TRBD1. Germline values: CDR1 SGHRS, CDR2 YFSETQ. The CDR3 spans 15 residues. V gave up 7 bases and J gave up 7 bases; unmatched junction bases: 13. The CDR3 loop is CASAPGQRSFGELFF. The CDR3 DNA follows: TGCGCCAGCGCTCCGGGACAGCGATCGTTCGGGGAGCTGTTTTTT.

This chain joins TRBV28 and TRBJ2-1; D may be TRBD2 (5 bases). CDR1 is MDHEN and CDR2 is SYDVKM in the germline V gene. Trimming stripped 7 bases from V and 14 bases from J, with 15 bases between. This CDR3 region has 11 residues. This CDR3 reads CASNYRGVEFF. As DNA, the CDR3 is TGTGCCAGCAATTATCGGGGAGTAGAGTTCTTC. Filled out from reference TRBV28 and TRBJ2-1, the complete variable domain reads DVKVTQSSRYLVKRTGEKVFLECVQDMDHENMFWYRQDPGLGLRLIYFSYDVKMKEKGDIPEGYSVSREKKERFSLILESASTNQTSMYLCASNYRGVEFFGPGTRLTVL.

V and J are TRBV5-1 and TRBJ1-5, with 8 bases lining up with TRBD1. The CDR3 length is 15 residues. CDR1 is SGHRS, CDR2 YFSETQ, per germline. Trimming at V came to 4 bases and at J to 2 bases, leaving 5 bases not matched to a gene. Here the CDR3 reads CASSPGGDGNQPQHF. CDR3 DNA: TGCGCCAGCAGCCCAGGGGGCGATGGCAATCAGCCCCAGCATTTT.

This clone has only one observation. The chain recombines TRBV4-1 with TRBJ2-1; unclear D gene. The CDR3 loop spans 13 amino acids. The V end lost 0 bases, the J end lost 9 bases, and 9 bases lay between the germline ends. CDR1 and CDR2 (germline): MGHRA, YSYEKL. The CDR3 nucleotides read TGCGCCAGCAGCCAAGATCTACCGCTTGAGCAGTTCTTC. Protein: CASSQDLPLEQFF.

The chain links TRBV4-1 to TRBJ1-6; D remains unclear. Trimming cost V 4 bases and J 4 bases, with 11 bases left between them. The germline V gene encodes CDR1 MGHRA and CDR2 YSYEKL. This CDR3 has 15 amino acids. The CDR3 loop is CASSPGAAYNSPLHF. The CDR3 DNA sequence: TGCGCCAGCAGCCCAGGCGCAGCTTATAATTCACCCCTCCACTTT.

This chain joins TRBV7-9 and TRBJ2-1; the D gene is possibly TRBD2 (6 bases). The V and J ends lost 4 bases and 8 bases respectively, with 21 bases between them. Germline V gene data show CDR1 as SEHNR and CDR2 as FQNEAQ (reference sequence). The CDR3 has 16 residues. This CDR3 reads CASSSSIRGLRYEQFF. The CDR3 DNA is TGTGCCAGCAGCTCCTCCATTAGGGGACTGAGGTATGAGCAGTTCTTC.

CDR3: CASSQVTGSSDYTF. The CDR3 bases are TGTGCCAGCAGCCAAGTAACAGGGTCCTCAGACTACACCTTC. This chain joins TRBV3-1 (or the pseudogene TRBV3-2) and TRBJ1-2; tentative D call: TRBD1 (6 bases). CDR1 and CDR2 (germline): LGHDT, YNNKEL (reference sequence). The CDR3 is 14 residues long. Trimming removed 1 base from V and 10 bases from J, with 16 bases in between.

V usage is TRBV24-1 and J usage is TRBJ2-3; 7 bases match TRBD1. CDR1 KGHDR and CDR2 SFDVKD come from the germline V gene. Trimming took 4 bases from V and 0 from J; bases not matched to a gene: 6. CDR3 size: 16 residues. The CDR3 bases are TGTGCCACCAGTGACCCAAAGACAGGGAGCACAGATACGCAGTATTTT. Translated: CATSDPKTGSTDTQYF.

In this sample, this clone turned up a few times. The chain uses TRBV4-1 and TRBJ2-7; no firm D call. Germline CDR1 and CDR2: MGHRA and YSYEKL. With 0 bases removed from V and 2 bases from J, the gap between germline ends came to 8 bases. The CDR3 sequence is 14 residues long. CDR3 sequence reads: CASSQDRVTYEQYF. The CDR3 nucleotides read TGCGCCAGCAGCCAAGATCGAGTTACCTACGAGCAGTACTTC.

About this clone itself: The same CDR3 also results from other DNA sequences found in this sample. This chain links TRBV5-4 with TRBJ2-2, with 7 bases matching TRBD1. CDR3 length: 16 residues. Germline lookup yields CDR1 SGHNT and CDR2 YYREEE (reference sequence). J gave up 4 bases and V 0 bases, and 6 bases lay outside the gene matches. The CDR3 protein is CASSLDSRGITGELFF. CDR3 nucleotides: TGTGCCAGCAGCTTGGATTCCAGGGGGATCACCGGGGAGCTGTTTTTT.

In its sample, this clone was seen once. The chain joins TRBV24-1 to TRBJ2-1, with 16 nucleotides matching TRBD2. The junction had 4 bases not matched to a gene; V was cut back by 0 bases and J by 0 bases. The V gene's germline CDR1 is KGHDR and CDR2 SFDVKD. The CDR3 loop spans 20 amino acids. The CDR3 bases are TGTGCCACCAGTGATTTGGGGACTAGCGGGGGGGTAAGCTCCTACAATGAGCAGTTCTTC. Protein: CATSDLGTSGGVSSYNEQFF.

The genes are TRBV2 and TRBJ1-2; 10 bases are shared with TRBD1. The V and J ends lost 7 bases and 13 bases, in that order; junction bases with no gene match: 9. CDR3 length: 12 residues. In germline, CDR1 is SNHLY, CDR2 FYNNEI. This CDR3 reads CASTGTGVRLTF. CDR3 nucleotides: TGTGCCAGCACCGGGACAGGGGTTCGTCTCACCTTC. Combining the CDR3 with reference TRBV2 and TRBJ1-2 gives the whole variable domain EPEVTQTPSHQVTQMGQEVILRCVPISNHLYFYWYRQILGQKVEFLVSFYNNEISEKSEIFDDQFSVERPDGSNFTLKIRSTKLEDSAMYFCASTGTGVRLTFGSGTRLTVV.

J is TRBJ2-3 and V is TRBV5-6, with 11 nucleotides matching TRBD2. CDR1 is SGHDT, CDR2 YYEEEE, per germline. V trimming: 4 bases; J trimming: 3 bases; junction bases outside the gene matches: 7. The CDR3 covers 16 residues. The CDR3 loop reads CASSVLAGGPTDTQYF. As DNA, the CDR3 is TGTGCCAGCAGCGTTTTAGCGGGGGGGCCGACAGATACGCAGTATTTT.

CDR3 residues: CATSLDRGAGDTQYF. CDR3 bases: TGTGCCACCAGCCTGGACAGGGGAGCAGGAGATACGCAGTATTTT. This chain links TRBV24-1 with TRBJ2-3; TRBD1 matches at 9 bases. CDR3 length: 15 amino acids. Germline assignment: CDR1 KGHDR and CDR2 SFDVKD. The V and J ends lost 7 bases and 5 bases, in that order; junction bases with no gene match: 9.

The chain combines TRBV10-3 with TRBJ2-4; 7 bases line up with TRBD2. V shed 0 bases and J 7 bases; nucleotides not matched to a gene: 9. Germline V CDR1 and CDR2: ENHRY, SYGVKD. The CDR3 covers 16 residues. The CDR3: CAISESERGGLNIQYF. The CDR3 DNA is TGTGCCATCAGTGAGTCGGAGCGGGGAGGCCTTAACATTCAGTACTTC.

The V call is TRBV2, the J call TRBJ1-1; D remains ambiguous. Germline V gene data show CDR1 as SNHLY and CDR2 as FYNNEI. V was pared by 4 bases and J by 0 bases, with 9 bases between. The CDR3 has 14 amino acids. The CDR3 loop is CASSGAGMNTEAFF. For the CDR3, the DNA is TGTGCCAGCAGTGGTGCAGGCATGAACACTGAAGCTTTCTTT. The complete variable domain, with remaining parts taken from reference TRBV2 and TRBJ1-1, reads EPEVTQTPSHQVTQMGQEVILRCVPISNHLYFYWYRQILGQKVEFLVSFYNNEISEKSEIFDDQFSVERPDGSNFTLKIRSTKLEDSAMYFCASSGAGMNTEAFFGQGTRLTVV.

The V call is TRBV7-3, the J call TRBJ2-3; TRBD2 matches at 9 bases. The CDR3 contains 15 residues. CDR1 SGHTA and CDR2 FQGTGA come from the germline V gene. J lost 4 bases, V lost 6 bases, and 8 bases had no gene match. For the CDR3, the DNA is TGTGCCAGCAGTCCAAGCGGGGGGATCGCAGATACGCAGTATTTT. Its protein product is CASSPSGGIADTQYF.

This clone was recorded only once. The chain recombines TRBV7-2 with TRBJ2-1; TRBD2 aligns across 10 bases. Germline V lookup: CDR1 SGHTA, CDR2 FQGNSA. V shed 5 bases and J 6 bases; nucleotides not matched to a gene: 7. The CDR3 length is 15 residues. CDR3 sequence reads: CASSERASGGNEQFF. The CDR3 DNA follows: TGTGCCAGCAGCGAACGGGCTAGCGGGGGCAATGAGCAGTTCTTC.

The V gene is TRBV20-1, the J gene TRBJ2-7; D remains ambiguous. This CDR3 comprises 11 residues. Germline lookup yields CDR1 DFQATT and CDR2 SNEGSKA (reference sequence). The CDR3 DNA reads TGCAGCGCCGACACCTCCTACGAGCAGTACTTC. Its translation is CSADTSYEQYF.

The chain employs TRBV30 and TRBJ2-7; D is perhaps TRBD1 (5 bases). Trimming took off 2 bases at V and 4 bases at J, with 12 bases between the two ends. Germline V gives CDR1 GTSNPN, CDR2 SVGIG (reference sequence). The CDR3 sequence is 13 residues long. This CDR3 reads CAWSNGQGYEQYF. CDR3 DNA: TGTGCCTGGAGTAACGGGCAGGGATACGAGCAGTACTTC. Full variable domain (remainder filled in from reference TRBV30 and TRBJ2-7): SQTIHQWPATLVQPVGSPLSLECTVEGTSNPNLYWYRQAAGRGLQLLFYSVGIGQISSEVPQNLSASRPQDRQFILSSKKLLLSDSGFYLCAWSNGQGYEQYFGPGTRLTVT.

This chain connects TRBV5-1 to TRBJ1-2; 8 bases line up with TRBD1. The CDR3 is 14 amino acids. Germline V gives CDR1 SGHRS, CDR2 YFSETQ. Trimming took 5 bases from V and 4 from J; bases not matched to a gene: 7. The CDR3 coding sequence is TGCGCCAGCAGTTCTGCCGGACAGGGCTATGGCTACACCTTC. It yields the protein CASSSAGQGYGYTF. Filled out from reference TRBV5-1 and TRBJ1-2, the complete variable domain reads KAGVTQTPRYLIKTRGQQVTLSCSPISGHRSVSWYQQTPGQGLQFLFEYFSETQRNKGNFPGRFSGRQFSNSRSEMNVSTLELGDSALYLCASSSAGQGYGYTFGSGTRLTVV.

There are a few counts of this clone. CDR3 sequence (DNA): TGTGCCAGCAGTTTAGGAACTACAGGGGCCACTGAAGCTTTCTTT. It encodes CASSLGTTGATEAFF. This chain uses TRBV27 with TRBJ1-1; 7 bases agree with TRBD1. There are 15 residues in the CDR3. Trimming at V came to 2 bases and at J to 4 bases, leaving 7 bases not matched to a gene. The germline V gene has CDR1 MNHEY and CDR2 SMNVEV (reference sequence).